This T cell receptor (beta chain) was sequenced for a study of T cell repertoires in cytomegalovirus infection. In the study overall: An indication of both CMV infection and matching HLA type came from public TCR beta signatures. Regarding the study as a whole: Carriers of CMV and the relevant HLA type were discriminated by public TCR beta frequency. CMV-specific HLA-C-restricted TCR beta clonotypes dominated the ex vivo response.

This clonotype was picked up a small number of times. The target antigen is unknown. TCRdb redid the calling of the reads with MiXCR, one entry per CDR3 protein. The sample records around 440,000 distinct CDR3 sequences, roughly 12% being singletons. V was pared by 8 bases and J by 0 bases, with 11 bases between. Germline values: CDR1 LNHDA, CDR2 SQIVND (reference sequence). This CDR3 region has 14 residues. This sequence originates from a human donor in good health (CMV status not recorded). Some clones in this sample may be carry-over from other donors' samples. Input material: PBMCs. This rearrangement joins TRBV19 to TRBJ1-3; D ambiguous. In DNA form, the CDR3 reads TGTGCCAGTGCGGAGGCCAGCTCTGGAAACACCATATATTTT. It yields the protein CASAEASSGNTIYF.